This entry concerns a single T cell receptor beta chain. The data belong to a study of OX40 agonist ivuxolimab in advanced cancers. The germline V gene encodes CDR1 MNHEY and CDR2 SVGAGI. This CDR3 has 15 residues. After removal of 6 bases from V and 3 bases from J, the junction contained 2 bases not matched to a gene. Here immunoSEQ multiplex PCR was the method, and the copy in TCRdb shows in-frame clones only, minus some. The data contain 65,000 to 95,000 clones, over 85% of them singletons. This rearrangement joins TRBV6-5 to TRBJ2-2; TRBD2 aligns across 12 bases. This sequence was found in an adult with an advanced solid tumor such as melanoma, head and neck, liver or kidney cancer. Source: CD4+ or CD8+ T cells sorted from blood, taken in a trial of the OX40 agonist ivuxolimab. CDR3 residues: CASRRLAGDTGELFF. The CDR3 coding sequence is TGTGCCAGCAGGAGACTAGCGGGAGACACCGGGGAGCTGTTTTTT.